These T cell receptor beta chains were read from a single sample in a study of T cell repertoires in cytomegalovirus infection. Their antigens remain unidentified. TCRdb redid the calling of the reads with MiXCR, one entry per CDR3 protein. The sample contains about half a million distinct CDR3 sequences, approximately 42% of which appear only once. Sequencing used cultured PBMCs, obtained from culture after CMV antigen stimulation. The receptors were sampled from a human donor in good health (CMV status not recorded). Some clones in this sample may be carry-over from other donors' samples. CDR3s include the opening cysteine and the closing phenylalanine or tryptophan. A D gene is named only where the DNA matches it firmly. A clone size is listed for some rows: how often the clone was seen (once, few, many), or a class if it is expanded.

len	abundance	d_gene	v_gene	j_gene	CDR3nt	CDR3aa
14	NA	NA	TRBV7-2	TRBJ2-2	TGTGCCAGCAGCTTAGGGGGCGCGGTCGGGGAGCTGTTTTTT	CASSLGGAVGELFF
14	few	NA	TRBV4-1	TRBJ2-7	TGCGCCAGCAGCCACCTGGGACCAGCCTACGAGCAGTACTTC	CASSHLGPAYEQYF
14	few	NA	TRBV7-2	TRBJ2-5	TGTGCCAGCAGCTTAGAATGGAGCCAAGAGACCCAGTACTTC	CASSLEWSQETQYF
14	few	TRBD1	TRBV2	TRBJ1-1	TGTGCCAGCAGAGGGGGCGCCGGGAACACTGAAGCTTTCTTT	CASRGGAGNTEAFF
15	NA	NA	TRBV20-1	TRBJ2-7	TGCAGTGCTAGAGCGGCGCAGGGCGGTACCGGCGAGCAGTACTTC	CSARAAQGGTGEQYF
16	NA	TRBD2	TRBV28	TRBJ2-5	TGTGCCAGCAGTTTGGAACTAGCGGGAGGGACAGAGACCCAGTACTTC	CASSLELAGGTETQYF
14	NA	NA	TRBV11-3	TRBJ2-1	TGTGCCAGCAGCTTAGGCGCCACACGGGGTGAGCAGTTCTTC	CASSLGATRGEQFF
15	NA	TRBD1	TRBV9	TRBJ2-1	TGTGCCAGCAGCGGGACAGGTAACTCCTACAATGAGCAGTTCTTC	CASSGTGNSYNEQFF
14	NA	NA	TRBV27	TRBJ2-7	TGTGCCAGCAGTCCCTTCGGGGCCCTCCACGAGCAGTACTTC	CASSPFGALHEQYF
14	NA	TRBD1	TRBV19	TRBJ1-2	TGTGCCAGTAGTTCTCTCAGGGGGCTGGATAGCTACACCTTC	CASSSLRGLDSYTF
15	NA	NA	TRBV20-1	TRBJ2-3	TGCAGTGCTAGGGGGCCCGGACTAAGCACAGATACGCAGTATTTT	CSARGPGLSTDTQYF
14	once	NA	TRBV12-3/TRBV12-4	TRBJ2-1	TGTGCCAGCAGCCTGCTAGGACTTGTCAATGAGCAGTTCTTC	CASSLLGLVNEQFF
18	NA	TRBD2	TRBV7-6	TRBJ2-7	TGTGCCAGCAGCTCAAAAAAGACCCCCCCGGGGGGGGTGGCCGAGCAGTACTTC	CASSSKKTPPGGVAEQYF
17	NA	NA	TRBV23-1	TRBJ2-1	TGCGCCAGCACCAACCTAGACGGGCCCCATACCTACAATGAGCAGTTCTTC	CASTNLDGPHTYNEQFF
13	NA	TRBD2	TRBV11-2	TRBJ2-7	TGTGCCAGCAGCCGGGGGGGTTCCTACGAGCAGTACTTC	CASSRGGSYEQYF
15	NA	NA	TRBV6-2/TRBV6-3	TRBJ1-2	TGTGCCAGCAGTTACTCGTCAACAGGGCAATTCCGCTACACCTTC	CASSYSSTGQFRYTF
14	NA	TRBD1	TRBV6-5	TRBJ2-2	TGTGCCACCCTACGGCAGGGGGCCACCGGGGAGCTGTTTTTT	CATLRQGATGELFF
14	NA	NA	TRBV6-6	TRBJ2-7	TGTGCCAGCAGTGATCATAGGGGATGGTACGAGCAGTACTTC	CASSDHRGWYEQYF
16	few	TRBD2	TRBV10-3	TRBJ2-3	TGTGCCATCAGTCCGAGAACCCGGGACTACCGAGATACGCAGTATTTT	CAISPRTRDYRDTQYF
15	NA	NA	TRBV20-1	TRBJ2-5	TGCAGTGCTAGGCCGGGACAATATTTACAAGAGACCCAGTACTTC	CSARPGQYLQETQYF
12	NA	NA	TRBV12-3/TRBV12-4	TRBJ1-2	TGTGCCAGCAGTGAGGACACATTTGGCTACACCTTC	CASSEDTFGYTF
17	NA	NA	TRBV6-1	TRBJ1-2	TGTGCCAGCAGTGGAACGCCCAGGGGCGGGGGCGACTATGGCTACACCTTC	CASSGTPRGGGDYGYTF
18	NA	TRBD2	TRBV6-6	TRBJ2-3	TGTGCCAGCAGTTACTCATACGTAGCGGGAGTAAACGCAGATACGCAGTATTTT	CASSYSYVAGVNADTQYF
14	NA	NA	TRBV7-2	TRBJ1-6	TGTGCCAGCAGCTTAAGGGACGGGAATTCACCCCTCCACTTT	CASSLRDGNSPLHF
13	few	NA	TRBV6-2/TRBV6-3	TRBJ2-5	TGTGCCAGCAGGGTGGGACTCCAAGAGACCCAGTACTTC	CASRVGLQETQYF
16	few	TRBD2	TRBV11-1	TRBJ2-1	TGTGCCAGCAGCCCACGGGAGCGGGGGGTATACAATGAGCAGTTCTTC	CASSPRERGVYNEQFF
13	NA	NA	TRBV7-4	TRBJ1-1	TGTGCCAGCACCCTCGCGGGTGACACTGAAGCTTTCTTT	CASTLAGDTEAFF
17	NA	NA	TRBV2	TRBJ1-5	TGTGCCAGCAGTGAAGGGGGGACAAGCTATAGCAATCAGCCCCAGCATTTT	CASSEGGTSYSNQPQHF
13	many	NA	TRBV7-2	TRBJ1-2	TGTGCCAGCAGCCCGGGACGGAGCTATGGCTACACCTTC	CASSPGRSYGYTF
15	few	TRBD1	TRBV11-2	TRBJ1-1	TGTGCCAGCAGCTCCAGACAGGGATCCCGTACTGAAGCTTTCTTT	CASSSRQGSRTEAFF
12	few	NA	TRBV6-1	TRBJ2-7	TGTGCCAGCAGTGAAGTTAGGTATGAGCAGTACTTC	CASSEVRYEQYF